This is a list of T cell receptor beta chains from one sample in a study of T cells after posttransplantation cyclophosphamide. Profiled with immunoSEQ multiplex PCR; TCRdb holds only in-frame clones, not every one. The record shows approximately 27,000 clones for this sample, with no singletons present. The sample comprised PBMCs. The receptors stem from a man in his fifties or sixties in good health, CMV-negative, and a related stem cell transplant donor. Each CDR3 is given with its conserved first and last residue. The order of the fields is J gene, clone size, V gene, D gene, CDR3 DNA, CDR3 protein. A D gene is named only where the DNA matches it firmly. The listing skips clone size in some rows; elsewhere it reads once, few, many or a size class.

>TRBJ1-1|many|TRBV20-1|NA
TGCAGTGCTAGCGCCGAGATAGAAGCTTTCTTT
CSASAEIEAFF
>TRBJ2-7|NA|TRBV6-1|NA
TGTGCCAGCAGTTATGGGAGCGAGCAGTACTTC
CASSYGSEQYF
>TRBJ2-7|many|TRBV5-4|TRBD1
TGTGCCAGCAGCCCGATACAGGGGGCTGGGGAGCAGTACTTC
CASSPIQGAGEQYF
>TRBJ2-2|many|TRBV6-6|TRBD1
TGTGCCAGCAGTTACTCTGAGGGGGCCTGGGCCGGGGAGCTGTTTTTT
CASSYSEGAWAGELFF
>TRBJ1-4|many|TRBV19|NA
TGTGCCAGTACCGGTAACGGGGCAATACGGGGGGAAAAACTGTTTTTT
CASTGNGAIRGEKLFF
>TRBJ2-7|many|TRBV29-1|NA
TGCAGCGTTGTGTATTCGACAGGTTCTCTCGAGCAGTACTTC
CSVVYSTGSLEQYF
>TRBJ1-2|many|TRBV18|NA
TGTGCCAGCTCACCCGGGGGTTCCTATGGCTACACCTTC
CASSPGGSYGYTF
>TRBJ2-7|many|TRBV5-6|NA
TGTGCCAGCAGCTTATTTACCTACGAGCAGTACTTC
CASSLFTYEQYF
>TRBJ1-2|many|TRBV6-1|TRBD1
TGTGCCAGCACTCTACAGGGGGTTAGCTATGGCTACACCTTC
CASTLQGVSYGYTF
>TRBJ2-2|many|TRBV7-2|NA
TGTGCCAGCAGCTCCCTTAGGACAGCGAACACCGGGGAGCTGTTTTTT
CASSSLRTANTGELFF
>TRBJ2-3|many|TRBV5-1|TRBD2
TGCGCCAGCAGCACCTTCGGGGGGGCCGGCGCAGATACGCAGTATTTT
CASSTFGGAGADTQYF
>TRBJ2-7|many|TRBV5-1|NA
TGCGCCAGCAGCTTCCTCACAGAGATGGTTGGCGAGCAGTACTTC
CASSFLTEMVGEQYF
>TRBJ1-2|many|TRBV28|NA
TGTGCCAGCACCCCGGGGGGGTCCCGAATCTACGGCTACACCTTC
CASTPGGSRIYGYTF
>TRBJ2-2|many|TRBV28|NA
TGTGCCAGCAGTTTACAGGCCGGGGAGCTGTTTTTT
CASSLQAGELFF
>TRBJ2-7|medium-sized|TRBV14|TRBD1
TGTGCCAGCAGCCAAGAAGGACAGGGAGCCTACGAGCAGTACTTC
CASSQEGQGAYEQYF
>TRBJ2-2|many|TRBV5-1|TRBD2
TGCGCCAGCAGCCAGACTAGCGGGAGTTGGGAGCTGTTTTTT
CASSQTSGSWELFF
>TRBJ1-4|many|TRBV30|TRBD1
TGTGCCTGGAGCGGACAGGCCTCGTTTAATGAAAAACTGTTTTTT
CAWSGQASFNEKLFF
>TRBJ1-2|many|TRBV5-1|NA
TGCGCCAGCAGCCCAAGCGGGGGGTGGGTCTATGGCTACACCTTC
CASSPSGGWVYGYTF
>TRBJ2-7|many|TRBV6-4|NA
TGTGCCAGCAGTGAGGGACATGGCGCTTACGAGCAGTACTTC
CASSEGHGAYEQYF
>TRBJ2-1|many|TRBV4-2|NA
TGTGCCAGCAGCCATCCCTTGGGCCTCCAAGAGGAGCAGTTCTTC
CASSHPLGLQEEQFF
>TRBJ2-5|many|TRBV9|NA
TGTGCCAGCAGCTCTAGGGACTTCACCTACCAAGAGACCCAGTACTTC
CASSSRDFTYQETQYF
>TRBJ2-7|many|TRBV10-3|TRBD1
TGTGCCATCCAGCCGGGACAGGGGATTTACGAGCAGTACTTC
CAIQPGQGIYEQYF
>TRBJ1-1|many|TRBV5-6|NA
TGTGCCAGCAGCTTGGACAGGAACACTGAAGCTTTCTTT
CASSLDRNTEAFF
>TRBJ1-3|many|TRBV11-2|NA
TGTGCCAGCATTCCTCTGAGCTCTGGAAACACCATATATTTT
CASIPLSSGNTIYF
>TRBJ2-7|many|TRBV19|TRBD2
TGTGCCAGTAGTATCGGGGGAGCGGGAGTTCCTTACGAGCAGTACTTC
CASSIGGAGVPYEQYF
>TRBJ2-7|many|TRBV5-1|TRBD2
TGCGCCAGCAGCTTGGAGCGGGGGGGCCGCTACGAGCAGTACTTC
CASSLERGGRYEQYF
>TRBJ2-7|many|TRBV7-6|NA
TGTGCCAGCAGCTTAGAGGGGGGGTCGGGGGAGCAGTACTTC
CASSLEGGSGEQYF
>TRBJ2-7|many|TRBV7-9|NA
TGTGCCAGCAGCTTAAACTTTTACGAGCAGTACTTC
CASSLNFYEQYF
>TRBJ2-7|many|TRBV7-9|TRBD2
TGTGCAACGGGGGGGACGGCCTACGAGCAGTACTTC
CATGGTAYEQYF
>TRBJ2-6|many|TRBV7-3|NA
TGTGCCAGCAGCACCGGTCGCTCTGGGGCCAACGTCCTGACTTTC
CASSTGRSGANVLTF
>TRBJ2-1|many|TRBV9|NA
TGTGCCAGCAGCGTAGAAGTACGGGGCCCTTTCGGAGGGGAGCAGTTCTTC
CASSVEVRGPFGGEQFF
>TRBJ1-1|many|TRBV6-1|TRBD1
TGTGCCAGCCAAGGACAGGTAGTTACTTTCTTT
CASQGQVVTFF
>TRBJ1-5|many|TRBV19|NA
TGTGCCAGTAGTATTCTCAGGGAAAGTCAGCCCCAGCATTTT
CASSILRESQPQHF
>TRBJ2-7|many|TRBV18|TRBD1
TGTGCCAGCTCACCAGCGGGACAGGGGAGGGACGAGCAGTACTTC
CASSPAGQGRDEQYF
>TRBJ1-6|many|TRBV7-3|NA
TGTGCCAGCAGCTTAGGTTTAACAAATAATTCACCCCTCCACTTT
CASSLGLTNNSPLHF
>TRBJ2-1|many|TRBV7-3|TRBD2
TGTGCCAGCAGCTCCGGCGCAGGTGCGGGGGTCTACAATGAGCAGTTCTTC
CASSSGAGAGVYNEQFF
>TRBJ2-3|many|TRBV7-2|NA
TGTGCCAGCAGCTTAAGGACAGCTAAAGATACGCAGTATTTT
CASSLRTAKDTQYF
>TRBJ1-6|many|TRBV6-1|TRBD1
TGTGCCAGCAGCCGACAGGGGGAAAATTCACCCCTCCACTTT
CASSRQGENSPLHF
>TRBJ2-1|many|TRBV30|NA
TGTGCCTGGGGAGGCCCTGAGCAGTTCTTC
CAWGGPEQFF
>TRBJ1-1|many|TRBV18|NA
TGTGCCAGCTCACCATTTACAGGGAAGGACACTGAAGCTTTCTTT
CASSPFTGKDTEAFF
>TRBJ2-1|many|TRBV19|TRBD2
TGTGCCAGTAGCCGGGGGGTGGGAGGGTCCGCCTACAATGAGCAGTTCTTC
CASSRGVGGSAYNEQFF
>TRBJ2-1|many|TRBV9|TRBD2
TGTGCCAGCAGCGGACAGCGGGGGGGCAAGTATGAGCAGTTCTTC
CASSGQRGGKYEQFF
>TRBJ2-7|many|TRBV5-5|TRBD1
TGTGCCAGCAGCTTTGGGACAGGGTCCTACGAGCAGTACTTC
CASSFGTGSYEQYF
>TRBJ2-3|many|TRBV11-2|TRBD2
TGTGCCAGCAGCTTAGATATCAGCGGGAGCACTTCCGATACGCAGTATTTT
CASSLDISGSTSDTQYF
>TRBJ1-5|many|TRBV6-1|NA
TGTGCCAGCAGTGAAGGAGGTACGCGCAATCAGCCCCAGCATTTT
CASSEGGTRNQPQHF
>TRBJ1-1|many|TRBV27|NA
TGTGCCAGCAGTTTATTAGGGGGTGAAGCTTTCTTT
CASSLLGGEAFF
>TRBJ2-2|many|TRBV11-2|NA
TGTGCCAGCAGCCCCACGAACACCGGGGAGCTGTTTTTT
CASSPTNTGELFF
>TRBJ2-2|many|TRBV5-1|TRBD2
TGCGCCAGCAGCACCGGGACTAGCGGTTCCGGGGAGCTGTTTTTT
CASSTGTSGSGELFF
>TRBJ2-7|many|TRBV27|TRBD1
TGTGCCAGCAGGCGACAGGGGGGCCACGAGCAGTACTTC
CASRRQGGHEQYF